These 8 T cell receptor beta chains were all obtained from the same sample, sequenced in a study of CD8 T cells in ankylosing spondylitis. The study's findings and limits: The study identified a TCR beta motif of roughly eight highly homologous variants that appeared characteristic of ankylosing spondylitis blood.

TCRdb reprocessed the 5' RACE reads via MiXCR and lists one record per CDR3 protein. The sample holds approximately 400,000 distinct CDR3 sequences, approximately 17% seen once. Their antigen targets remain unknown. Source material: blood, either unsorted or a sorted T cell fraction (not recorded which). These receptors all stem from a male donor with ankylosing spondylitis.

The V gene is TRBV4-2, the J gene TRBJ1-1; D ambiguous. The germline V gene has CDR1 LGHNA and CDR2 YNFKEQ. The CDR3 has 12 residues. Trimming removed 0 bases from V and 7 bases from J, with 6 bases in between. Here the CDR3 DNA reads TGTGCCAGCAGCCAAGATAACCGTGAAGCTTTCTTT. It encodes CASSQDNREAFF.

This clonotype came up many times. V usage is TRBV27 and J usage is TRBJ1-5; 10 positions agree with TRBD1. CDR3 length equals 15 residues. From germline, CDR1 is MNHEY and CDR2 SMNVEV (reference sequence). V was pared by 5 bases and J by 5 bases, with 6 bases of the junction left unmatched. The CDR3: CASSRQGAIDQPQHF. CDR3 nucleotides: TGTGCCAGCAGTCGACAGGGGGCGATTGATCAGCCCCAGCATTTT.

The chain has TRBV4-1 and TRBJ2-1; perhaps TRBD1 as D (7 bases). Per germline, CDR1 MGHRA and CDR2 YSYEKL. The V end lost 4 bases, the J end lost 8 bases, and 27 bases lay between the germline ends. This CDR3 has 18 amino acids. CDR3 loop: CASSPGGTSGSRSDEQFF. The CDR3 DNA follows: TGCGCCAGCAGCCCAGGGGGGACTTCGGGATCCAGGTCCGATGAGCAGTTCTTC.

The chain joins TRBV30 to TRBJ1-2; no clear D. Deletions cut 2 bases from V and 4 bases from J, with 8 bases between. CDR1 and CDR2 from the germline V gene are GTSNPN and SVGIG (reference sequence). There are 12 residues in the CDR3. The CDR3 sequence: CAWSWSGYGYTF. The CDR3 DNA follows: TGTGCCTGGAGTTGGTCCGGCTATGGCTACACCTTC.

This sequence joins TRBV2 and TRBJ1-4; D uncertain. In germline, CDR1 is SNHLY, CDR2 FYNNEI. CDR3 length: 13 amino acids. V was cut by 5 bases and J by 4 bases, with 8 bases left in between. The CDR3 loop is CASSPDFNEKLFF. As DNA, the CDR3 is TGTGCCAGCAGTCCCGATTTTAATGAAAAACTGTTTTTT. The full variable domain, rest sourced from reference TRBV2 and TRBJ1-4, is EPEVTQTPSHQVTQMGQEVILRCVPISNHLYFYWYRQILGQKVEFLVSFYNNEISEKSEIFDDQFSVERPDGSNFTLKIRSTKLEDSAMYFCASSPDFNEKLFFGSGTQLSVL.

This chain uses TRBV6-5 with TRBJ2-7, with 11 bases lining up with TRBD2. Germline CDR1 reads MNHEY; CDR2 reads SVGAGI. Unmatched junction bases numbered 7, after V lost 4 bases and J lost 2 bases. The CDR3 runs to 16 residues. The CDR3 protein is CASSLTRLAGTYEQYF. In nucleotides, the CDR3 is TGTGCCAGCAGTTTAACTCGACTAGCGGGAACCTACGAGCAGTACTTC.

This clonotype showed up just a few times. The gene calls are TRBV18 and TRBJ1-6, with D perhaps TRBD1 (5 bases). Germline V CDR1 and CDR2: KGHSH, LQKENI. The CDR3 is 15 residues long. Trimming removed 1 base from V and 7 bases from J, with 11 bases in between. CDR3 nucleotide sequence: TGTGCCAGCTCACCACAAGAGGGGCGGAATTCACCCCTCCACTTT. Translating it yields CASSPQEGRNSPLHF. The full variable domain, rest sourced from reference TRBV18 and TRBJ1-6, is NAGVMQNPRHLVRRRGQEARLRCSPMKGHSHVYWYRQLPEEGLKFMVYLQKENIIDESGMPKERFSAEFPKEGPSILRIQQVVRGDSAAYFCASSPQEGRNSPLHFGNGTRLTVT.

In this sample, this clonotype turned up a few times. The chain links TRBV6-2 or TRBV6-3 to TRBJ2-1; 11 nucleotides line up with TRBD1. The germline V gene has CDR1 MNHEY and CDR2 SVGEGT. The V gene end was trimmed by 3 bases and the J gene end by 3 bases; junction bases not matched to a gene: 4. The CDR3 spans 16 residues. CDR3 region: CASSYLGTGGYNEQFF. The CDR3 nucleotides are TGTGCCAGCAGTTATTTGGGGACAGGGGGCTACAATGAGCAGTTCTTC.